These 9 T cell receptor beta chains originate from one sample sequenced in a study of a mutant IDH1 vaccine in newly diagnosed glioma. The data were produced by immunoSEQ multiplex PCR, yet TCRdb's version contains in-frame clones alone and is incomplete. The sample gives roughly 86,000 clones, roughly four fifths of which show up once; around 5% is in the top ten. These TCRs' antigens remain unknown. As for time point: week 47, end of study. Doses of 300 ug of mutant IDH1 20-mer peptide were given with topical imiquimod. Sequencing used PBMCs, obtained from a glioma patient whose treatment included an IDH1 peptide vaccine. These receptors were collected from a man in his forties with glioma.

The V call is TRBV6-5, the J call TRBJ1-2; 8 nucleotides line up with TRBD1. The CDR3 covers 14 residues. With V trimmed by 5 bases and J by 8 bases, 10 bases remained unmatched. From germline, CDR1 is MNHEY and CDR2 SVGAGI. DNA for the CDR3: TGTGCCAGCAGTCCTACTCCCGGGACAGGCGGCTACACCTTC. Its protein product is CASSPTPGTGGYTF.

In this sample, this clone turned up once. The chain joins TRBV27 to TRBJ2-7, with TRBD1 identical over 12 bases. J was trimmed by 6 bases and V by 7 bases; bases with no gene match: 10. The CDR3 runs 15 residues. Germline V gene sequence: CDR1 MNHEY, CDR2 SMNVEV (reference sequence). CDR3 in amino acids: CASTYPGTGGGEQYF. CDR3 sequence (DNA): TGTGCCAGCACCTACCCCGGGACAGGGGGCGGCGAGCAGTACTTC.

The chain employs TRBV5-4 and TRBJ1-2; D is perhaps TRBD1 (5 bases). V was shortened by 4 bases and J by 4 bases, with 20 bases between the two germline ends. Germline CDR1 is SGHNT and CDR2 is YYREEE (reference sequence). The CDR3 is 16 residues long. The CDR3 nucleotides are TGTGCCAGCAGCCTGGACGGGGGGGGACGCGGCTATGGCTACACCTTC. Its protein is CASSLDGGGRGYGYTF. Full variable domain (outside the CDR3, taken from reference TRBV5-4 and TRBJ1-2): ETGVTQSPTHLIKTRGQQVTLRCSSQSGHNTVSWYQQALGQGPQFIFQYYREEENGRGNFPPRFSGLQFPNYSSELNVNALELDDSALYLCASSLDGGGRGYGYTFGSGTRLTVV.

V and J are TRBV4-1 and TRBJ2-6; D is uncertain. CDR3 length equals 15 residues. Deletions cut 0 bases from V and 0 bases from J, with 3 bases between. Germline V gene lookup returns CDR1 MGHRA and CDR2 YSYEKL. CDR3 residues: CASSQESSGANVLTF. The CDR3 DNA sequence: TGCGCCAGCAGCCAAGAAAGCTCTGGGGCCAACGTCCTGACTTTC.

This clone occurred a few times. The same CDR3 is also encoded by other DNA sequences in this sample. The chain has TRBV5-1 and TRBJ2-3; D unclear. V was pared by 1 base and J by 1 base, with 4 bases between. The V gene's germline CDR1 is SGHRS and CDR2 YFSETQ. The length of the CDR3 is 13 residues. This CDR3 is CASSLRGTDTQYF. The CDR3 bases are TGCGCCAGCAGCTTGAGGGGCACAGATACGCAGTATTTT.

This chain joins TRBV11-2 and TRBJ1-1, with TRBD1 identical over 12 bases. With 5 bases clipped from V and 0 bases from J, the junction kept 4 bases outside the gene matches. Germline V CDR1 and CDR2: SGHAT, FQNNGV. The length of the CDR3 is 16 residues. The CDR3 region has the DNA TGTGCCAGCAGCCTAGGGACAGGGGGCGTGAACACTGAAGCTTTCTTT. Translation gives CASSLGTGGVNTEAFF.

This chain links TRBV27 with TRBJ1-5, with a tentative D call TRBD1 (5 bases). Germline V lookup: CDR1 MNHEY, CDR2 SMNVEV (reference sequence). This CDR3 has 16 amino acids. V lost 5 bases and J 2 bases, leaving 16 bases between the germline ends. The CDR3 DNA reads TGTGCCAGCAGTACTAGCAGGGTTCTCGGCAATCAGCCCCAGCATTTT. This sequence encodes CASSTSRVLGNQPQHF.

CDR3 residues: CASSPPDPIYEQYF. CDR3 bases: TGTGCCAGCAGCCCACCGGATCCTATCTACGAGCAGTACTTC. The V call is TRBV6-6, the J call TRBJ2-7; D is unresolved. Deletions cut 6 bases from V and 3 bases from J, with 15 bases between. The CDR3 contains 14 residues. CDR1 and CDR2 (germline): MNHNY, SVGAGI (reference sequence).

The gene calls are TRBV10-3 and TRBJ1-3; D unresolved. V shed 4 bases and J shed 2 bases, with 15 bases lying between them. In germline, CDR1 is ENHRY, CDR2 SYGVKD. This CDR3 is built from 16 residues. The CDR3 sequence: CAISVSWTRPGNTIYF. The CDR3 nucleotides read TGTGCCATCAGTGTCAGTTGGACTCGCCCTGGAAACACCATATATTTT.